The rows below give T cell receptor beta chains drawn from one sample of a study of CD8 T cells in Susac syndrome. TCRdb analysed the immunoSEQ multiplex PCR reads with MiXCR anew, one entry per CDR3 protein. The table has about 200,000 distinct CDR3 sequences, 95% seen once; the top ten hold 0.1%. Sequencing was done on a sample of CD4+ T cells from PBMCs. These receptors all stem from a human donor in good health. Both conserved end residues are part of each CDR3. A D gene is named only where the DNA matches it firmly. Where a row states a size, it is once, few, many or the class of an expanded clone; other rows omit it.

d_gene,v_gene,abundance,j_gene,CDR3nt,CDR3aa
NA,TRBV20-1,NA,TRBJ2-7,TGCAGTGCTAGGGACGCCGGGGGGCGCGCCGAGCAGTACTTC,CSARDAGGRAEQYF
NA,TRBV15,once,TRBJ1-4,TGTGCCACCAGCAGAGATGCAGCAACTAATGAAAAACTGTTTTTT,CATSRDAATNEKLFF
TRBD1,TRBV27,NA,TRBJ2-7,TGTGCCAGCAGTTCGAGAGTAACCGGGACAGGGGGCGCGGAGCAGTACTTC,CASSSRVTGTGGAEQYF
TRBD1,TRBV15,NA,TRBJ1-1,TGTGCCACCAGGAAGGGGCGACAGGGGGCCACTGAAGCTTTCTTT,CATRKGRQGATEAFF
NA,TRBV14,NA,TRBJ2-5,TGTGCCAGCAGCTCTGCAGAGACCCAGTACTTC,CASSSAETQYF
NA,TRBV7-2,NA,TRBJ2-1,TGTGCCAGCAGCTTAGGTGTAGCGAGAAGCTCCTACAATGAGCAGTTCTTC,CASSLGVARSSYNEQFF
NA,TRBV5-1,once,TRBJ2-1,TGCGCCAGCAGCTTGGAGATTACCTACAATGAGCAGTTCTTC,CASSLEITYNEQFF
TRBD2,TRBV20-1,NA,TRBJ2-1,TGCAGTGCCCCGAACGCGGGAGGGCCGGGTGAGCAGTTCTTC,CSAPNAGGPGEQFF
NA,TRBV12-3/TRBV12-4,NA,TRBJ1-2,TGTGCCAGCAGTTCCGGGGTTGATGGCTACACCTTC,CASSSGVDGYTF
TRBD1,TRBV6-5,once,TRBJ2-7,TGTGCCAGCAGTCGGACAGGGTTTTCATACGAGCAGTACTTC,CASSRTGFSYEQYF
TRBD1,TRBV7-9,NA,TRBJ2-3,TGTGCCAGCAGCTTCCCAGGACAGGGGACGGGCACAGATACGCAGTATTTT,CASSFPGQGTGTDTQYF
NA,TRBV24-1,NA,TRBJ1-1,TGTGCCACAACAGCGGACGGGAACACTGAAGCTTTCTTT,CATTADGNTEAFF
NA,TRBV20-1,NA,TRBJ2-1,TGCAGTGCTAGACCTCGCAGCTCCCTCGCGAAGTACAATGAGCAGTTCTTC,CSARPRSSLAKYNEQFF
TRBD1,TRBV3-1,NA,TRBJ1-5,TGTGCCAGCAGCCAACCACGGGACAGGGCTATTCAGCCCCAGCATTTT,CASSQPRDRAIQPQHF
TRBD2,TRBV28,NA,TRBJ2-4,TGTGCCAGCCGGTCAAGGGGACTAGCGGAGCCCAGGGGCAAAAACATTCAGTACTTC,CASRSRGLAEPRGKNIQYF
NA,TRBV27,NA,TRBJ1-1,TGTGCCAGCAGTTCCCAGCCGACAGGTCGTGAAGCTTTCTTT,CASSSQPTGREAFF
TRBD1,TRBV7-9,NA,TRBJ1-5,TGTGCCAGCAGCTTGGACGGGACAGGTAATCAGCCCCAGCATTTT,CASSLDGTGNQPQHF
NA,TRBV3-1,NA,TRBJ1-1,TGTGCCAGCAGCCAAGATAGAGCAGGGTCGGAAACAAGGACTGAAGCTTTCTTT,CASSQDRAGSETRTEAFF
TRBD2,TRBV11-1,NA,TRBJ2-1,TGTGCCAGCAGCCTGGGACTAGCGGGCAGACGGCAGTTCTTC,CASSLGLAGRRQFF
NA,TRBV20-1,NA,TRBJ1-6,TGCAGTGCTAGTCGGGAGGGACGGAATTCACCCCTCCACTTT,CSASREGRNSPLHF
TRBD2,TRBV6-5,once,TRBJ2-1,TGTGCCAGCAGGTCGAGCGGGGGGGCTCCCAATGAGCAGTTCTTC,CASRSSGGAPNEQFF
TRBD1,TRBV2,NA,TRBJ1-2,TGTGCCAGCAGTGACGAACAGGGGGGATGGTTTGGCTACACCTTC,CASSDEQGGWFGYTF
TRBD2,TRBV9,NA,TRBJ2-1,TGTGCCAGCACGACTAGCGGGGGACCGAATGAGCAGTTCTTC,CASTTSGGPNEQFF
TRBD1,TRBV6-5,NA,TRBJ2-4,TGTGCCAGCAGTTACTCCGGACAGGGGAGAAACATTCAGTACTTC,CASSYSGQGRNIQYF
NA,TRBV28,NA,TRBJ1-5,TGTGCCAGCAGTGGGCAGGAGCTCAACCCCCAGCATTTT,CASSGQELNPQHF
NA,TRBV30,NA,TRBJ2-3,TGTGCCTGGAGTAGCGGGGATACGCAGTATTTT,CAWSSGDTQYF
TRBD2,TRBV27,once,TRBJ2-1,TGTGCCAGCAGTTCTTACGGGGGACTAAACAATGAGCAGTTCTTC,CASSSYGGLNNEQFF
TRBD1,TRBV7-9,NA,TRBJ2-2,TGTGCCACTTCGGACAGGGCGAACACCGGGGAGCTGTTTTTT,CATSDRANTGELFF
NA,TRBV10-2,once,TRBJ2-5,TGCGCCAGCAGTGAGTCTTCTTGGTTGGAGACCCAGTACTTC,CASSESSWLETQYF
NA,TRBV4-1,NA,TRBJ1-2,TGCGCCAGCAGCCCCCCCACCGGGAGCGCCTATGGCTACACCTTC,CASSPPTGSAYGYTF
TRBD1,TRBV12-3/TRBV12-4,NA,TRBJ1-6,TGTGCCAGCAGTTTTGGGACAGACGAGGCTCCCCTCCACTTT,CASSFGTDEAPLHF
TRBD1,TRBV19,NA,TRBJ2-5,TGTGCCAGTCAGACAGGGCCGGGACAAGAGACCCAGTACTTC,CASQTGPGQETQYF
NA,TRBV25-1,NA,TRBJ1-2,TGTGCCAGCAGTGGTGCGGGGTTCTATGGCTACACCTTC,CASSGAGFYGYTF
TRBD1,TRBV3-1,NA,TRBJ2-2,TGTGCCAGCAGCCAACCCAGGGGGCTGAGGGAGCTGTTTTTT,CASSQPRGLRELFF
NA,TRBV20-1,NA,TRBJ2-3,TGCAGTGCTGGACCCTCGCCTAGCACAGATACGCAGTATTTT,CSAGPSPSTDTQYF
NA,TRBV3-1,NA,TRBJ1-5,TGTGCCAGCAGCCAGGGGATTCAGCCCCAGCATTTT,CASSQGIQPQHF
NA,TRBV5-4,NA,TRBJ1-2,TGTGCCAGCAGGAAAGACATCGGGACCGTCTATGGCTACACCTTC,CASRKDIGTVYGYTF
NA,TRBV24-1,NA,TRBJ2-1,TGTGCCACCAGTGATGGTCCCCAATTGCGTGAGCAGTTCTTC,CATSDGPQLREQFF
TRBD1,TRBV3-1,NA,TRBJ1-2,TGTGCCAGCAGCCAAGTCTACCCGGACAGGGGTAATGGCTACACCTTC,CASSQVYPDRGNGYTF
NA,TRBV29-1,NA,TRBJ2-3,TGCAGCGTTGGCCAGAGCACAGATACGCAGTATTTT,CSVGQSTDTQYF
NA,TRBV9,once,TRBJ1-6,TGTGCCAGCAGCGTAGCCTACAGGATTACTGATGATTCACCCCTCCACTTT,CASSVAYRITDDSPLHF
NA,TRBV20-1,NA,TRBJ1-5,TGCAGTGCTAGTGCGGATAGCAATCAGCCCCAGCATTTT,CSASADSNQPQHF